These 22 T cell receptor beta chains were sequenced from one sample in a study of OX40 agonist ivuxolimab in advanced cancers. TCRdb keeps only in-frame clones here, not all; method: immunoSEQ multiplex PCR. The profile shows over 14,000 clones, about 89% of them singletons. This specimen consisted of CD4+ or CD8+ T cells sorted from blood, obtained in a trial of the OX40 agonist ivuxolimab. These receptors were obtained from an adult with an advanced solid tumor such as melanoma, head and neck, liver or kidney cancer.

The genes are TRBV5-7 and TRBJ2-6; the D is unclear. TRBV5-7 is an ORF, and what it does is uncertain. V dropped 7 bases and J dropped 5 bases, with 22 bases sitting between them. The CDR3 extends over 17 amino acids. The CDR3 protein is CASSIICVQSRANVLTF. The CDR3 DNA sequence: TGTGCCAGCTCAATTATTTGCGTACAAAGTCGGGCCAACGTCCTGACTTTC.

The chain links TRBV9 to TRBJ1-1, with D perhaps matching TRBD1 (6 bases). The CDR3 is 14 residues long. Germline V lookup: CDR1 SGDLS, CDR2 YYNGEE. Trimming removed 2 bases from V and 6 bases from J, with 14 bases in between. The CDR3 region is CASSVRQDGAEAFF. In DNA, the CDR3 is TGTGCCAGCAGCGTCAGACAGGACGGTGCTGAAGCTTTCTTT.

The chain links TRBV28 to TRBJ2-7; TRBD2 aligns across 14 bases. After removal of 3 bases from V and 6 bases from J, the junction contained 7 bases not matched to a gene. The CDR3 is 16 amino acids. Germline loops: CDR1 MDHEN, CDR2 SYDVKM. The CDR3: CASSFMGLAGVGEQYF. CDR3 coding DNA: TGTGCCAGCAGTTTTATGGGACTAGCGGGAGTTGGCGAGCAGTACTTC. Drawing the rest from reference TRBV28 and TRBJ2-7, the complete variable domain is DVKVTQSSRYLVKRTGEKVFLECVQDMDHENMFWYRQDPGLGLRLIYFSYDVKMKEKGDIPEGYSVSREKKERFSLILESASTNQTSMYLCASSFMGLAGVGEQYFGPGTRLTVT.

The gene calls are TRBV28 and TRBJ2-7, with D perhaps TRBD1 (6 bases). CDR3 length: 13 residues. Germline CDR1 MDHEN, CDR2 SYDVKM. Trimming stripped 7 bases from V and 3 bases from J, with 13 bases between. Here the CDR3 reads CASTTGSVYEQYF. The DNA of the CDR3 is TGTGCCAGCACGACAGGCTCGGTCTACGAGCAGTACTTC.

The table lists this clone with a count of one. V usage is TRBV10-3 and J usage is TRBJ1-3; D unclear. The germline V gene has CDR1 ENHRY and CDR2 SYGVKD. V lost 3 bases, J lost 3 bases, and 3 bases lay in between. This CDR3 is built from 12 residues. The CDR3 nucleotides are TGTGCCATCAGTGAAGGTGGAAACACCATATATTTT. Its translation: CAISEGGNTIYF.

This clone has a single count. V is TRBV27 and J is TRBJ2-7; tentatively, D is TRBD2 (6 bases). V was shortened by 0 bases and J by 2 bases, with 11 bases between the two germline ends. The CDR3 runs 15 residues. The germline CDR1 and CDR2 sequences are MNHEY and SMNVEV (reference sequence). The CDR3, as DNA: TGTGCCAGCAGTTTATCGGGGGGAGGCACCTACGAGCAGTACTTC. Translated: CASSLSGGGTYEQYF.

The chain recombines TRBV9 with TRBJ2-3; 11 bases fit TRBD2. The V gene end was trimmed by 3 bases and the J gene end by 4 bases; junction bases not matched to a gene: 4. Germline CDR1 is SGDLS and CDR2 is YYNGEE. The CDR3 runs 15 residues. The CDR3 sequence is CASSGSGREADTQYF. CDR3 nucleotide sequence: TGTGCCAGCAGCGGTAGCGGGAGGGAGGCAGATACGCAGTATTTT.

CDR3 DNA sequence: TGTGCCAGCAGCCCCGCCCCCCTCTACAATGAGCAGTTCTTC. This codes for CASSPAPLYNEQFF. The chain uses TRBV5-8 and TRBJ2-1, with D uncertain. Germline loops: CDR1 SGHTS, CDR2 YDEGEE. Trimming pared 4 bases from V and 3 bases from J, leaving 11 bases between. The CDR3 spans 14 residues.

The chain recombines TRBV10-3 with TRBJ2-7, with 10 bases aligning to TRBD2. Looked up from germline, CDR1 is ENHRY and CDR2 is SYGVKD. This CDR3 is 13 amino acids long. V dropped 8 bases and J dropped 5; count of bases not matched to a gene: 6. The CDR3 loop reads CAIESSGSHEQYF. CDR3 coding DNA: TGTGCCATCGAATCTAGCGGGAGCCACGAGCAGTACTTC.

The chain has TRBV27 and TRBJ1-1; no clear D gene. Germline lookup yields CDR1 MNHEY and CDR2 SMNVEV (reference sequence). V was shortened by 2 bases and J by 1 base, with 8 bases between the two germline ends. The CDR3 is made up of 14 amino acids. The CDR3 DNA reads as TGTGCCAGCAGTTTAACTTCTCAGAACACTGAAGCTTTCTTT. This sequence encodes CASSLTSQNTEAFF.

A single count supports this clone. The V gene is TRBV27, the J gene TRBJ1-2; D uncertain. Germline V gives CDR1 MNHEY, CDR2 SMNVEV (reference sequence). The V end was cut by 6 bases, the J end by 4 bases, with 6 bases between. The CDR3 has 11 residues. The CDR3 DNA reads TGTGCCAGCAGCGACCTCTATGGCTACACCTTC. Amino acid sequence: CASSDLYGYTF.

The chain couples TRBV10-3 to TRBJ1-1; 10 nucleotides match TRBD1. V trimming: 8 bases; J trimming: 0 bases; junction bases outside the gene matches: 3. The V gene's germline CDR1 is ENHRY and CDR2 SYGVKD. The length of the CDR3 is 14 residues. The CDR3 sequence is CAIQGTGVNTEAFF. The CDR3 bases are TGTGCCATCCAAGGGACAGGGGTGAACACTGAAGCTTTCTTT.

The chain recombines TRBV7-9 with TRBJ2-7, with D possibly called TRBD1 or TRBD2 (6 bases each). V lost 1 base, J lost 1 base, and 8 bases lay in between. Germline V CDR1 and CDR2: SEHNR, FQNEAQ (reference sequence). CDR3 length: 14 residues. DNA of the CDR3: TGTGCCAGCAGCTTAGGAGGGGGGTCCTACGAGCAGTACTTC. Translated, it gives CASSLGGGSYEQYF.

The rearrangement links TRBV19 to TRBJ1-5, with D uncertain. V was pared by 2 bases and J by 6 bases, with 14 bases between. From germline, CDR1 is LNHDA and CDR2 SQIVND (reference sequence). This CDR3 is built from 15 residues. CDR3 in DNA: TGTGCCAGTAGTATACGGAGGGAATTGGGTCAGCCCCAGCATTTT. This encodes CASSIRRELGQPQHF.

The gene calls are TRBV5-4 and TRBJ2-6; D uncertain. The CDR3 loop spans 14 amino acids. Germline values: CDR1 SGHNT, CDR2 YYREEE (reference sequence). V lost 4 bases and J lost 3, with 8 bases in between. The CDR3: CASSPVLGANVLTF. The CDR3 nucleotides are TGTGCCAGCAGCCCAGTTCTTGGGGCCAACGTCCTGACTTTC.

V and J are TRBV21-1 and TRBJ2-3; TRBD2 reflects the table's D call only, with no check against the DNA. TRBV21-1 is recorded as a pseudogene. This CDR3 region has 15 residues. CDR3 bases: TGTGCCAGCAGCAAAGTTCGGGGAGGGAGGCATACGCAGTATTTT. Protein product: CASSKVRGGRHTQYF.

The chain is built from TRBV6-5 and TRBJ2-1; D is possibly TRBD1 or TRBD2 (5 bases each). The CDR3 is 14 amino acids. Germline V CDR1 and CDR2: MNHEY, SVGAGI. With 4 bases removed from V and 5 bases from J, the gap between germline ends came to 12 bases. CDR3 DNA: TGTGCCAGCAGTTGGGGGAACTTGAACAATGAGCAGTTCTTC. It is translated as CASSWGNLNNEQFF.

This clone appeared a few times. The chain combines TRBV27 with TRBJ2-7; 7 bases agree with TRBD1. Germline V lookup: CDR1 MNHEY, CDR2 SMNVEV (reference sequence). This CDR3 region has 15 residues. V dropped 5 bases and J dropped 5; count of bases not matched to a gene: 12. The CDR3 loop is CASSPRPGTENEQYF. The CDR3 bases are TGTGCCAGCAGTCCCCGTCCCGGGACAGAGAACGAGCAGTACTTC.

The chain is built from TRBV14 and TRBJ2-7; D is perhaps TRBD1 or TRBD2 (5 bases each). V was shortened by 3 bases and J by 4 bases, with 16 bases between the two germline ends. The CDR3 covers 15 residues. The germline V gene encodes CDR1 SGHDN and CDR2 FVKESK. In nucleotides, the CDR3 is TGTGCCAGCAGCCATCCCCGGGACGGGGATTACGAGCAGTACTTC. It is translated as CASSHPRDGDYEQYF.

As regards this clone: The identical CDR3 is also encoded by other nucleotide sequences in the sample. This rearrangement joins TRBV5-1 to TRBJ2-7; 10 bases match TRBD2. The V gene end was trimmed by 4 bases and the J gene end by 5 bases; junction bases not matched to a gene: 6. CDR1 is SGHRS and CDR2 is YFSETQ in the germline V gene. The CDR3 runs to 14 residues. This CDR3 is CASSVGLAGDEQYF. The CDR3 DNA sequence: TGCGCCAGCAGCGTGGGGCTAGCGGGAGACGAGCAGTACTTC.

This chain connects TRBV27 to TRBJ1-2; D remains ambiguous. V lost 7 bases, J lost 4 bases, and 13 bases lay in between. Looked up from germline, CDR1 is MNHEY and CDR2 is SMNVEV (reference sequence). The CDR3 runs to 13 residues. CDR3 residues: CASKPGGIYGYTF. The CDR3 DNA reads TGTGCCAGCAAACCGGGAGGGATCTATGGCTACACCTTC.

This chain joins TRBV7-9 and TRBJ2-3; tentative D call: TRBD2 (5 bases). This CDR3 region has 16 residues. V was shortened by 8 bases and J by 0 bases, with 18 bases between the two germline ends. CDR1 and CDR2 from the germline V gene are SEHNR and FQNEAQ (reference sequence). The CDR3 DNA follows: TGTGCCAGCTCCTTCGATAGCGCCTCTAGCACAGATACGCAGTATTTT. Translation gives CASSFDSASSTDTQYF.